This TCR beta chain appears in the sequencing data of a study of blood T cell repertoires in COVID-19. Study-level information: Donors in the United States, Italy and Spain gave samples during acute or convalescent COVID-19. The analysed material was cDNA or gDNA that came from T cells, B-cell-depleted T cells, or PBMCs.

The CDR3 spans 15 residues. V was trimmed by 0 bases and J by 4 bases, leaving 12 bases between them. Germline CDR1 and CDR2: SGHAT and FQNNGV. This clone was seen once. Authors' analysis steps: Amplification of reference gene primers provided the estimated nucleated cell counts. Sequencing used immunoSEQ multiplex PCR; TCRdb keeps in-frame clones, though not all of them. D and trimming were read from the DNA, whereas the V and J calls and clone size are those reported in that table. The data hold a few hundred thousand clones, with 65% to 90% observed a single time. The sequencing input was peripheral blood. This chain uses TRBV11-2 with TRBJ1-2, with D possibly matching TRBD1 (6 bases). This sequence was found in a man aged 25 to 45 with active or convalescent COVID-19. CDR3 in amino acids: CASSLDGGTGYGYTF. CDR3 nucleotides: TGTGCCAGCAGCTTAGATGGGGGCACGGGCTATGGCTACACCTTC.